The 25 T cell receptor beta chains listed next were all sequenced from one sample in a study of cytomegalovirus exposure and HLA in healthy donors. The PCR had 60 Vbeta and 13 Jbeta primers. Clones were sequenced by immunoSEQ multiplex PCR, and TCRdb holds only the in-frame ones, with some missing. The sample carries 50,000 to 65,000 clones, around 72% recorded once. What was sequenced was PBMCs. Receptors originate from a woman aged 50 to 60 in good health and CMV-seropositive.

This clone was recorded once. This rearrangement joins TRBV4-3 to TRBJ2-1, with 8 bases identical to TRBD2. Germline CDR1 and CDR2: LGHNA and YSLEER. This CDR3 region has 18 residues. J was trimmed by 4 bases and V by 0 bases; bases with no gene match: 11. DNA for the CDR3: TGCGCCAGCAGCCAAGAAGTCCGCGGGAGCGGGGGTTACAATGAGCAGTTCTTC. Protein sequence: CASSQEVRGSGGYNEQFF.

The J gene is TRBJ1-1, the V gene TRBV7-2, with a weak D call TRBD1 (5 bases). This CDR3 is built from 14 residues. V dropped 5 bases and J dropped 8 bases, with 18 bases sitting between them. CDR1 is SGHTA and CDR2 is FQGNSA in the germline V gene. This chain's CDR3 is CASSNRDSRREAFF. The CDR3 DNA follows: TGTGCCAGCAGCAACCGGGACTCCAGAAGGGAAGCTTTCTTT.

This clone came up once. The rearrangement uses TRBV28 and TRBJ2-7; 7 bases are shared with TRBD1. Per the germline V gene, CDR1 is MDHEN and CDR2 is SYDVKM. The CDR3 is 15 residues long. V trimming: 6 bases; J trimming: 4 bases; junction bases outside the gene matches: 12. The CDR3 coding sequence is TGTGCCAGCAGCGAGTCCGGGACAGTTGAATACGAGCAGTACTTC. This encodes CASSESGTVEYEQYF.

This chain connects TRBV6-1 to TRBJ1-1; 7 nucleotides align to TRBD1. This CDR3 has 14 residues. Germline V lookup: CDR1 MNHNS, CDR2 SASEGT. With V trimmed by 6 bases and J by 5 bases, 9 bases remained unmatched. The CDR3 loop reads CASSEQGTRTEAFF. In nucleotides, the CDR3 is TGTGCCAGCAGCGAACAGGGGACGAGGACTGAAGCTTTCTTT.

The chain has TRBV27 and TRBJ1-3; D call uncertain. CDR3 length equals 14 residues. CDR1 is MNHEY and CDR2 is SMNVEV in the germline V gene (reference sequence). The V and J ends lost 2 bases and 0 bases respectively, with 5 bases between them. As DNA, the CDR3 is TGTGCCAGCAGTTTACGGGGCTCTGGAAACACCATATATTTT. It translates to CASSLRGSGNTIYF.

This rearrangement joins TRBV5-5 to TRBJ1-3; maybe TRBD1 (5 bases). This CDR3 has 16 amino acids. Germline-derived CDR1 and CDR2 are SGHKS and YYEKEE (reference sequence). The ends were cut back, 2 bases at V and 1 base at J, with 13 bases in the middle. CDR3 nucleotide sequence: TGTGCCAGCAGCTTTGGGGCAACAGCGTCTGGAAACACCATATATTTT. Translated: CASSFGATASGNTIYF. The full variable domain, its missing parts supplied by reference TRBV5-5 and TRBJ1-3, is DAGVTQSPTHLIKTRGQQVTLRCSPISGHKSVSWYQQVLGQGPQFIFQYYEKEERGRGNFPDRFSARQFPNYSSELNVNALLLGDSALYLCASSFGATASGNTIYFGEGSWLTVV.

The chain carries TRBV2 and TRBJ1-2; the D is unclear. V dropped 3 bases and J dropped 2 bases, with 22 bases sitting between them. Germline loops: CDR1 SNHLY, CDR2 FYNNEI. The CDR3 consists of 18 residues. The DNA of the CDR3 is TGTGCCAGCAGTGACCGAAGGGCGGGAGGTCGAGGCAACTATGGCTACACCTTC. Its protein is CASSDRRAGGRGNYGYTF.

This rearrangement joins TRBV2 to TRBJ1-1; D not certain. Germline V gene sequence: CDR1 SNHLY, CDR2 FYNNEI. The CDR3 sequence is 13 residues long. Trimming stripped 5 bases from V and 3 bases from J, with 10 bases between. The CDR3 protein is CASSYQVYTEAFF. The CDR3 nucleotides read TGTGCCAGCAGTTATCAGGTGTACACTGAAGCTTTCTTT.

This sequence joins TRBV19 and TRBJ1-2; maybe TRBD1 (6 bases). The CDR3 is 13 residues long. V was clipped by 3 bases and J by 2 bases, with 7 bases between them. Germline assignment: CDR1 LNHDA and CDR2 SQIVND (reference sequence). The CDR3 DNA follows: TGTGCCAGTAGTATCGACAGGAACTATGGCTACACCTTC. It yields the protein CASSIDRNYGYTF.

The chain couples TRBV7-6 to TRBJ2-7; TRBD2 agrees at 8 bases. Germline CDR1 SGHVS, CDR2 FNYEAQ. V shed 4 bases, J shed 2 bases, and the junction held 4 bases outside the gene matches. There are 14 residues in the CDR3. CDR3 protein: CASSSGGGPYEQYF. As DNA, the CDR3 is TGTGCCAGCAGCTCGGGAGGGGGACCCTACGAGCAGTACTTC.

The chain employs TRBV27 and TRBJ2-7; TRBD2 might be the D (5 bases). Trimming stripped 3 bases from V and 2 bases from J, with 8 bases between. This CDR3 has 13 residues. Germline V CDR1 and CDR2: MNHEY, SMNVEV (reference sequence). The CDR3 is CASSLRVTYEQYF. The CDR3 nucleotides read TGTGCCAGCAGTTTGAGGGTCACCTACGAGCAGTACTTC.

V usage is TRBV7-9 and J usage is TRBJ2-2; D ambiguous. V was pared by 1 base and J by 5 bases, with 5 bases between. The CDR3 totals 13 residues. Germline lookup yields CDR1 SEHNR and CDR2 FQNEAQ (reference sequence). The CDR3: CASSLGPTGELFF. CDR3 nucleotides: TGTGCCAGCAGCTTAGGGCCAACCGGGGAGCTGTTTTTT.

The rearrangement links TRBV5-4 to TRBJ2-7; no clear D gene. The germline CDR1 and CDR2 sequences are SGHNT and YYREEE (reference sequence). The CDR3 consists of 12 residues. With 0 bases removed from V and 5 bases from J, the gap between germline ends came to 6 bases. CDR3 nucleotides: TGTGCCAGCAGCTTGGATATCCACGAGCAGTACTTC. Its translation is CASSLDIHEQYF.

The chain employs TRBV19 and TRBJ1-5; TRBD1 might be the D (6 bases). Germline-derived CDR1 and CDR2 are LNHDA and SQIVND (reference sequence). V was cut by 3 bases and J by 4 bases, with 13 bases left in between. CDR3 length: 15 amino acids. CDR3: CASSIAGVGNQPQHF. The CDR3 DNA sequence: TGTGCCAGTAGTATTGCAGGGGTTGGAAATCAGCCCCAGCATTTT.

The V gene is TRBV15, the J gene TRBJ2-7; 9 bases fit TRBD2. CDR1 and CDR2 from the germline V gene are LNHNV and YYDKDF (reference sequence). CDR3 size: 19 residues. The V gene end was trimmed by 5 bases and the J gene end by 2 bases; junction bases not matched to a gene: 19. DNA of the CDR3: TGTGCCACCAGCCCAGAGACGGAAATAGCGGGAGTTGAGGCCTACGAGCAGTACTTC. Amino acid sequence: CATSPETEIAGVEAYEQYF.

CDR3 amino acids: CASSGRDRPHPPYGYTF. As DNA, the CDR3 is TGTGCCAGCAGCGGCCGGGACAGGCCCCATCCGCCTTATGGCTACACCTTC. This rearrangement joins TRBV9 to TRBJ1-2; 8 bases agree with TRBD1. Germline V gene sequence: CDR1 SGDLS, CDR2 YYNGEE. The length of the CDR3 is 17 residues. V trimming: 3 bases; J trimming: 5 bases; junction bases outside the gene matches: 15.

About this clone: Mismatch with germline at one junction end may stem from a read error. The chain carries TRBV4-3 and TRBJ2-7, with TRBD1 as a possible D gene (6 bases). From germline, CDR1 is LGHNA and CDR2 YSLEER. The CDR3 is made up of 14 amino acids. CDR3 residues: CASSPGHSSDEQYF. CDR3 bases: TGCGCCAGCAGCCCGGGACATTCCTCCGACGAGCAGTACTTC.

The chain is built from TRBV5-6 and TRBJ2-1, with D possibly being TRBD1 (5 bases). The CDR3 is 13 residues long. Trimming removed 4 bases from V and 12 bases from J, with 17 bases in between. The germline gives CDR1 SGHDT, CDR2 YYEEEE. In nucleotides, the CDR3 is TGTGCCAGCAGCCCCAATAGGGGTGTAGGGCAGTTCTTC. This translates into CASSPNRGVGQFF.

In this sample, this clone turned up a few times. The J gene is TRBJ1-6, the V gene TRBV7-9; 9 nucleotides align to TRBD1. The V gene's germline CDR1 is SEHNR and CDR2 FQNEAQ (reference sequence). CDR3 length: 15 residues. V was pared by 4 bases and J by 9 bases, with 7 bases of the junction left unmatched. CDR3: CASSSVTGGGSPLHF. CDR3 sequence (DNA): TGTGCCAGCAGCTCCGTCACAGGGGGCGGTTCACCCCTCCACTTT.

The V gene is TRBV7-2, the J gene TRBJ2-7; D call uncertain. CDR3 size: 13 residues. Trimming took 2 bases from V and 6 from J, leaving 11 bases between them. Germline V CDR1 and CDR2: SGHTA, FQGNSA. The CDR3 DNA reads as TGTGCCAGCAGCTTAATTTCGGTACGCGAGCAGTACTTC. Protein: CASSLISVREQYF.

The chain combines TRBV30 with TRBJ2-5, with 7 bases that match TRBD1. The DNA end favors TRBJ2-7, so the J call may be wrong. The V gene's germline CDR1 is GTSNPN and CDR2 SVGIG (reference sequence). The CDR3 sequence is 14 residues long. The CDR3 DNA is TGTGCCTGGAGTGTGGTGCAGACAGGGTACGAGCAGTACTTC. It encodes CAWSVVQTGYEQYF.

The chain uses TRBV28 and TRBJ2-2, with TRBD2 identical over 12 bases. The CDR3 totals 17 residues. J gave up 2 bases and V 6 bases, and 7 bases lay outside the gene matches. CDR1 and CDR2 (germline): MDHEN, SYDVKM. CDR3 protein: CASSLLAGGLNTGELFF. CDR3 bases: TGTGCCAGCAGCTTACTAGCGGGAGGTCTCAACACCGGGGAGCTGTTTTTT.

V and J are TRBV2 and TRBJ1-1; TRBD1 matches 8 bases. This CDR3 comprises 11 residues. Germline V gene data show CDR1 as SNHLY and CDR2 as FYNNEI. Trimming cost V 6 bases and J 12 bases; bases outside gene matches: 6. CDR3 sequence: CASSTGGRPFF. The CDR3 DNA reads TGTGCCAGCAGCACAGGGGGTAGGCCTTTCTTT.

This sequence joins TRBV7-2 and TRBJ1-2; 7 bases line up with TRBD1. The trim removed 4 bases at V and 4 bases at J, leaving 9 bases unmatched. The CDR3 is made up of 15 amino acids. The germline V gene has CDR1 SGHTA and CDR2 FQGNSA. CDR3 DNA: TGTGCCAGCAGCTCCCTCCCAGGGGGAACCTATGGCTACACCTTC. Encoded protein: CASSSLPGGTYGYTF.

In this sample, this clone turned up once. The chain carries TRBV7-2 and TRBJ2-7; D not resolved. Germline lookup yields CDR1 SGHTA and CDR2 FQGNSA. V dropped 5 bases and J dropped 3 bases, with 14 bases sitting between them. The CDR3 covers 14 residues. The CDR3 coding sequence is TGTGCCAGCAGCCCCGACCGGCTAGTCTACGAGCAGTACTTC. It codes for CASSPDRLVYEQYF.